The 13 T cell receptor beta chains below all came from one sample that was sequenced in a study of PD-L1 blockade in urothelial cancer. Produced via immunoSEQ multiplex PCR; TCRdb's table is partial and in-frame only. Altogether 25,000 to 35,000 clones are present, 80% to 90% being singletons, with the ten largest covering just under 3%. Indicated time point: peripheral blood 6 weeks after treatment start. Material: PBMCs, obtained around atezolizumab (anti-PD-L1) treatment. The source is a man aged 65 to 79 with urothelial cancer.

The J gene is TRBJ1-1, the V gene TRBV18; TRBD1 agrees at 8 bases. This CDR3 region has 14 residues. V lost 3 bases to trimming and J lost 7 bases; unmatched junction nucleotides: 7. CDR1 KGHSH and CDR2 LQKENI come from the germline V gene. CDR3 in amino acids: CASSPQQTGGEAFF. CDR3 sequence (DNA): TGTGCCAGCTCACCCCAGCAAACAGGGGGTGAAGCTTTCTTT.

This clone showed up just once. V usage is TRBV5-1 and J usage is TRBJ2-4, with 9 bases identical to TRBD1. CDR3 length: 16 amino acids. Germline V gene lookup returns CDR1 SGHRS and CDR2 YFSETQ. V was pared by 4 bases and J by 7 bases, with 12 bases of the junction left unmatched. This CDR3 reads CASSPAPGTGSNIQYF. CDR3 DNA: TGCGCCAGCAGCCCCGCCCCCGGGACAGGGAGTAACATTCAGTACTTC.

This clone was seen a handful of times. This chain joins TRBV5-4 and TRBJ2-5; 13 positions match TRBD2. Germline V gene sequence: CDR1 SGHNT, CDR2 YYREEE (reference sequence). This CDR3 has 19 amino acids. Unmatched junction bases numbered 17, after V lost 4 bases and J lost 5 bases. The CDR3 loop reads CASSHRRFRTSGSSETQYF. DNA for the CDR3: TGTGCCAGCAGCCACCGACGGTTCAGGACTAGCGGGAGTTCCGAGACCCAGTACTTC.

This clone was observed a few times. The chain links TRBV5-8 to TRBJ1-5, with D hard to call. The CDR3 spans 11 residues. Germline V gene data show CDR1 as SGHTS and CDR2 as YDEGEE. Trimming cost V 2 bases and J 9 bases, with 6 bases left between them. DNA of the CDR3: TGTGCCAGCAGCTTCCGGGGGCCCCAGCATTTT. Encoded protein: CASSFRGPQHF.

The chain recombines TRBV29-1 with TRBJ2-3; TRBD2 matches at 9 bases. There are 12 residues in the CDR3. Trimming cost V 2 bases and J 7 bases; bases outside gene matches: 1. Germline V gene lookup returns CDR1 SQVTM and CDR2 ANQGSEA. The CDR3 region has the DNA TGCAGCGTTGAACTAGCGGGAAATACGCAGTATTTT. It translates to CSVELAGNTQYF.

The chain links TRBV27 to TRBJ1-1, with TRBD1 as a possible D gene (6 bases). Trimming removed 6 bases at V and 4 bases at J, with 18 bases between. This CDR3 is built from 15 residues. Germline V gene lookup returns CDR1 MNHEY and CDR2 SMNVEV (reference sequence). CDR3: CASRGDGGPGTEAFF. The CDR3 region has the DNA TGTGCCAGCAGAGGTGACGGGGGGCCTGGCACTGAAGCTTTCTTT.

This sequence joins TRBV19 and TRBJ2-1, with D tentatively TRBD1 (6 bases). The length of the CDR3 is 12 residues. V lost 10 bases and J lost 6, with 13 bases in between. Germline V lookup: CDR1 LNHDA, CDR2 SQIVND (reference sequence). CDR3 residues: CATADRSNEQFF. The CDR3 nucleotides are TGTGCCACCGCGGACAGATCCAATGAGCAGTTCTTC.

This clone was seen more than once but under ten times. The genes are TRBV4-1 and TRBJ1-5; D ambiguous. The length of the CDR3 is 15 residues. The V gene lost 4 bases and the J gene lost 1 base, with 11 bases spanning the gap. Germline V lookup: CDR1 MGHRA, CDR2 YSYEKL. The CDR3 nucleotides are TGCGCCAGCAGCCGAGCGGGTGAGAGCAATCAGCCCCAGCATTTT. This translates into CASSRAGESNQPQHF.

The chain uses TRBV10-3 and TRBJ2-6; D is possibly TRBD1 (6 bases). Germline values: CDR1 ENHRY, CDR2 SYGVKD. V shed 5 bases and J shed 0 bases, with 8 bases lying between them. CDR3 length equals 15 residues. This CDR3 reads CAISQQGSGANVLTF. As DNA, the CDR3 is TGTGCCATCAGTCAACAGGGCTCTGGGGCCAACGTCCTGACTTTC.

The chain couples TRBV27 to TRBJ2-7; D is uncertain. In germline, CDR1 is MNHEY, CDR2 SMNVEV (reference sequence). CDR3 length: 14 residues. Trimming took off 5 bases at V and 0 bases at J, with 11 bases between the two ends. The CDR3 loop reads CASSPRRYSYEQYF. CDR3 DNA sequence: TGTGCCAGCAGTCCGAGGCGATACTCCTACGAGCAGTACTTC.

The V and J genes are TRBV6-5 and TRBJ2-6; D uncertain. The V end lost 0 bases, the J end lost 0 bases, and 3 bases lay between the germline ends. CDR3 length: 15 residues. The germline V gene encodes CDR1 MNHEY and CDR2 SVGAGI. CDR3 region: CASSYSSSGANVLTF. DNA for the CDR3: TGTGCCAGCAGTTACTCCAGCTCTGGGGCCAACGTCCTGACTTTC.

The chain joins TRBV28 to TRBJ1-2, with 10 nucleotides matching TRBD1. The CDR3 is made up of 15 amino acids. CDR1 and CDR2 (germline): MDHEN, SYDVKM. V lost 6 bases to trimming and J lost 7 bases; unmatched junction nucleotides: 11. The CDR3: CASRHGTGASSGYTF. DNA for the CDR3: TGTGCCAGCAGGCACGGGACAGGGGCATCTAGTGGCTACACCTTC.

CDR3 bases: TGTGCCAGCAGCTTAGAACAGGGGGCCCAGTATGAGCAGTTCTTC. This sequence encodes CASSLEQGAQYEQFF. The genes are TRBV7-6 and TRBJ2-1, with 9 positions matching TRBD1. V lost 1 base, J lost 8 bases, and 6 bases stayed unmatched. Germline lookup yields CDR1 SGHVS and CDR2 FNYEAQ. This CDR3 spans 15 amino acids.